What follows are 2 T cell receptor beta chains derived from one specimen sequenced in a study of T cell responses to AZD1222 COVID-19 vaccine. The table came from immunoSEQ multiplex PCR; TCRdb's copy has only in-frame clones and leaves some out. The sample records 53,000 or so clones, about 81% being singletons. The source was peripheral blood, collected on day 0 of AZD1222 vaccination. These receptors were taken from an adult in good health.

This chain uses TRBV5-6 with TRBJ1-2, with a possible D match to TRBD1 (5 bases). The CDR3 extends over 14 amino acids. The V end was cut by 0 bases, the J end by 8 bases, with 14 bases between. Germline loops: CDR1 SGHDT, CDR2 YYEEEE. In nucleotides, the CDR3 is TGTGCCAGCAGCTTGGACCGACAGAGGGCAGGCTACACCTTC. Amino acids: CASSLDRQRAGYTF.

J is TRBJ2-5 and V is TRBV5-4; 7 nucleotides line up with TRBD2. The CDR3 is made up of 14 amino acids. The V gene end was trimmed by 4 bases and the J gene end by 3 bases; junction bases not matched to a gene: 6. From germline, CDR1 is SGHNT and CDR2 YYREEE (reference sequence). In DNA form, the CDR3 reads TGTGCCAGCAGCCTGAGGACTAGGAAAGAGACCCAGTACTTC. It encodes CASSLRTRKETQYF.